The source of this TCR beta chain is a study of T cells after yellow fever vaccination (dated by TCRdb to about 2019). With regard to the full study: Staining for CD3, CD45RA, CCR7 and CD95 was used to sort memory subsets (EM, EMRA, CM and Tscm) on a BD FACS Aria III. To follow T-cell clones before and after both primary and booster YFV17D yellow fever vaccination, bulk TCR alpha and beta repertoires underwent longitudinal sequencing. Libraries from fractions with low cell numbers were prepared with the SMART-Seq v4 Ultra Low Input RNA kit. Sorting of memory subsets took place on days 0, 15 and 45 and at 18 months after primary vaccination, as well as on days 0, 15 and 45 after the 30-year booster. Bulk PBMC replicates and cell subsets were isolated from blood drawn at multiple timepoints before and after both primary and secondary immunization. Two healthy male donors, one aged 18 to 29 and one aged 30 to 40 years, were included in the cohort. The study at large found these results: A small fraction of clonotypes appeared in both the CD4 and CD8 compartments, likely as a result of convergent recombination. Most clones expanded after primary vaccination were re-detected after the booster (96% of CD4 and around 88% of CD8), suggesting broad memory maintenance. Computational filtering was required because FACS-sorted repertoires could contain abundant contaminating clonotypes from the bulk population. In the sorted memory subsets on day 0, nearly all vaccine-responding clonotypes were below the level of detection. The secondary T-cell response was weaker than the primary response but faster, peaking on day 5 instead of day 15. The study included only two donors, which limits how far the findings can be generalized.

TCR cDNA was made using 5'RACE template switching, a step that added a universal primer site and unique molecular identifiers. Priming of cDNA synthesis was performed from both the TCR alpha and TCR beta constant segments. Two PCR steps were used to amplify libraries, with sample barcodes and sequencing adapters being added in the second step. Sequencing of the libraries was done on either Illumina HiSeq 2500 (2x100 bp) or NovaSeq (2x150 bp). The paper's processing steps were these. MIGEC was used to demultiplex reads and collapse the reads into UMI consensus sequences, and MiXCR was used for V(D)J alignment. Using edgeR on replicate PBMC samples, clonotypes were called vaccine-responding if FDR was below 0.01 and the log2 fold change was above 5 up to day 15. Each bulk clonotype received a CD4 or CD8 identity based on whether the sequenced CD4 or CD8 repertoire contained that clonotype at higher abundance. To estimate the distribution of each clone across memory phenotypes, clonotype frequencies in memory subsets were weighted by FACS-sorted cell numbers. TCRdb reprocessed the public reads (quality trimming at Q25 with fastp, clone calling with MiXCR) and kept in-frame beta chains. Each CDR3 protein gets just one entry, which takes the most common genes and DNA from the rows behind it. For this entry, the V and J calls and clone size follow TCRdb and not the study's own pipeline. This sample has 10,000 to 15,000 distinct CDR3 sequences in its table, and 5.8% of those were observed once. The top ten hold approximately 0.88% of the sample.

This specimen's treatment or condition label, per the study, means: live attenuated yellow fever vaccine strain. A standard Ficoll-Paque protocol was used to isolate PBMCs from peripheral blood. The RNeasy Micro Kit was used to extract RNA from sorted memory subsets. In the germline V gene, CDR1 corresponds to ENHRY and CDR2 to SYGVKD. The CDR3 spans 16 residues, from the cysteine through the phenylalanine. Only the CDR3 DNA is retained, 48 bases long and in frame from the first base. V is trimmed back by 9 bases and J by 0 bases, and the junction contains 9 bases that no gene match accounts for. This clonotype was detected many times. No clone much larger than this one lies a single base away; base qualities are absent.

This sequence originates from a young man who received the YFV17D yellow fever vaccine. The sample in question was PBMCs, either bulk or a sorted T-cell subset (CD4+, CD8+, memory, or dextramer-sorted; not recorded which), obtained on the day of the yellow fever booster vaccination. The rearrangement combines TRBV10-3 with TRBJ1-4; 8 bases in the junction line up with TRBD1. The CDR3 protein sequence reads: CAISGTGLATNEKLFF. The base sequence is TGTGCCATTTCCGGGACAGGTCTTGCAACTAATGAAAAACTGTTTTTT.